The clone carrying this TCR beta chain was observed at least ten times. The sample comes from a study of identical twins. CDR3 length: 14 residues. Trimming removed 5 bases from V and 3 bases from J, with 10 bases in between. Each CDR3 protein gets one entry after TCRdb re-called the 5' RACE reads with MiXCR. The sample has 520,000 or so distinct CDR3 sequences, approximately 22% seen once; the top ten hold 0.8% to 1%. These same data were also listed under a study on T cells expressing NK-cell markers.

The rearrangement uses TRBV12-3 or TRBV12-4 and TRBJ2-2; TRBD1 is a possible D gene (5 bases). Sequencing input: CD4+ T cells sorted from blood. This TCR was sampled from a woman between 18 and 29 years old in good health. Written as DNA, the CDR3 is TGTGCCAGCAGTCCAGACAGACACACCGGGGAGCTGTTTTTT. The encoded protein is CASSPDRHTGELFF.